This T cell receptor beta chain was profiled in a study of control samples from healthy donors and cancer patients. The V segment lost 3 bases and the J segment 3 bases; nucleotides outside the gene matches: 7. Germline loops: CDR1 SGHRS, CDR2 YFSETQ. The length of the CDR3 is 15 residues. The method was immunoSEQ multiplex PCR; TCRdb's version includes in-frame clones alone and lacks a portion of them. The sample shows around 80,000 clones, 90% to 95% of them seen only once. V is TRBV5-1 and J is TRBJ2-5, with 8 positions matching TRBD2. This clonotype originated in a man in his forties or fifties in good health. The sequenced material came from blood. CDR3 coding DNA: TGCGCCAGCAGCTCTATAGCGGGATGGGAAGAGACCCAGTACTTC. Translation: CASSSIAGWEETQYF.